The clone carrying this T cell receptor (beta chain) showed up just a few times. Its antigen is not known. The read is 3 residues too short to cover the CDR3 end, so that end is filled in from the germline J gene. Donors gave roughly 4.5 to 9 ml heparinized peripheral whole blood. Method: immunoSEQ multiplex PCR; TCRdb's copy keeps in-frame clones and lacks some. This record lists tens of thousands of clones, none seen once only, and the top ten clones contain approximately 2.9%. Germline loops: CDR1 SGHRS, CDR2 YFSETQ. The CDR3 covers 15 residues. This entry is derived from a study of T cell clonality in common variable immunodeficiency. Study-wide results and limits: Common variable immunodeficiency TCR beta sequences reportedly had fewer deletions and N-nucleotide insertions. Shared TCRbeta clones were fewer between CVID subjects than controls. CVID subjects showed higher TCRbeta clonality than healthy controls.

The receptor comes from a person between 18 and 75 years old in good health. The chain combines TRBV5-1 with TRBJ1-2, with D tentatively TRBD1 (5 bases). The sequencing sample was made of peripheral blood mononuclear cells. The CDR3 protein is CASSLDSERRGGYTF. CDR3 bases read: TGCGCCAGCAGCTTGGACAGCGAGAGGAGGGGAGGC.